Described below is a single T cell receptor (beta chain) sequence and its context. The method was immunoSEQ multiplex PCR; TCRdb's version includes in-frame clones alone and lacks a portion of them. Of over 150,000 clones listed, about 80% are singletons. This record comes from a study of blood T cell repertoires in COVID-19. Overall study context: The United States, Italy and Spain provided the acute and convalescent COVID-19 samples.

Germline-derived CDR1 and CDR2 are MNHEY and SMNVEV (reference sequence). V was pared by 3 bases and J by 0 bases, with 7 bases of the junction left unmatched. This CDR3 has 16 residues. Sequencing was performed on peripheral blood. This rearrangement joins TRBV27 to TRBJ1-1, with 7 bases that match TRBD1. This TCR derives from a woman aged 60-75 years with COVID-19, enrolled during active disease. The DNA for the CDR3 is TGTGCCAGCAGTTTTAGGGGGCAGCCTCTGAACACTGAAGCTTTCTTT. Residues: CASSFRGQPLNTEAFF.